This T cell receptor beta chain was retrieved from a study of read filtering for tumor transcriptome and immune sequencing. This clonotype was recorded a few times. A single base separates this from a much larger clone, so it may be a read error. The V and J ends lost 3 bases and 8 bases, in that order; junction bases with no gene match: 7. Germline loops: CDR1 SEHNR, CDR2 FQNEAQ (reference sequence). The CDR3 contains 13 residues. The library was built from about 400 ng RNA with molecular barcoded adaptors for alpha/delta and beta/gamma chains. Each CDR3 protein gets one entry after TCRdb re-called the reads with MiXCR. The sample consists of 75,000 to 95,000 distinct CDR3 sequences, roughly 12% of them appearing once. Every patient had bone marrow sampled while the disease was active.

Sequences were obtained from a population of CD138-negative cells sorted from bone marrow. This receptor was obtained from a donor aged 40 or over with multiple myeloma. The V and J genes are TRBV7-9 and TRBJ2-7, with 7 bases matching TRBD1. In nucleotides, the CDR3 is TGTGCCAGCAGCTTCACAGGGGAGTACAAGCAGTACTTC. Amino acids: CASSFTGEYKQYF.